Listed below are T cell receptor beta chains from one sample, sequenced in a study of T-cell memory formation after mild COVID-19. TCRdb independently ran MiXCR on the 5' RACE reads; one entry per CDR3 protein. Of under 650,000 distinct CDR3 sequences listed, about a sixth are singletons. Input material: PBMCs or a T cell subset sorted from them (not recorded which). The origin of the receptors is an adult woman who had mild COVID-19 (a few samples of this study predate the infection). Cell type and time point are not known. The CDR3 runs from the conserved cysteine through the conserved F or W. The D gene is left open where the match is weak. Expanded clones get a size class; other rows say once, few or many, or leave the size out.

size: few; V: TRBV6-5; D: -; J: TRBJ1-2; DNA: TGTGCCAGCAGTCGGGGGAACTATGGCTACACCTTC; CDR3: CASSRGNYGYTF
size: few; V: TRBV4-1; D: TRBD1; J: TRBJ2-7; DNA: TGCGCCAGCAGCCAAGAGGGGGCAGGGGGCTTCACCTACGAGCAGTACTTC; CDR3: CASSQEGAGGFTYEQYF
size: -; V: TRBV10-3; D: TRBD1; J: TRBJ2-3; DNA: TGTGCCATCAGTGAGAATGGGGCGGGACAGGCGGCAGATACGCAGTATTTT; CDR3: CAISENGAGQAADTQYF
size: -; V: TRBV7-2; D: -; J: TRBJ2-1; DNA: TGTGCCAGCAGCTTCCGTAGCGGAGGGGACAATGAGCAGTTCTTC; CDR3: CASSFRSGGDNEQFF
size: few; V: TRBV7-3; D: TRBD2; J: TRBJ2-7; DNA: TGTGCCAGCAGCTTCACGGGAGGCACCTACGAGCAGTACTTC; CDR3: CASSFTGGTYEQYF
size: many; V: TRBV10-3; D: -; J: TRBJ2-7; DNA: TGTGCCATCAGTCTCCTGGACGGATACGAGCAGTACTTC; CDR3: CAISLLDGYEQYF
size: -; V: TRBV4-1; D: TRBD2; J: TRBJ2-3; DNA: TGCGCCAGCAGCCTCCTAGCGGGAGAGTTAGATACGCAGTATTTT; CDR3: CASSLLAGELDTQYF
size: -; V: TRBV7-3; D: -; J: TRBJ1-2; DNA: TGTGCCAGCAGCTTTGGTTTAGTCGATGGCTACACCTTC; CDR3: CASSFGLVDGYTF
size: -; V: TRBV27; D: TRBD1; J: TRBJ2-7; DNA: TGTGCCAGCAGTACCCGGATACAGGGGGCTAATTACGAGCAGTACTTC; CDR3: CASSTRIQGANYEQYF
size: few; V: TRBV12-3/TRBV12-4; D: -; J: TRBJ2-7; DNA: TGTGCCAGCAGTTTTGAGTTGTTATACGAGCAGTACTTC; CDR3: CASSFELLYEQYF
size: few; V: TRBV4-3; D: -; J: TRBJ2-7; DNA: TGCGCCAGCAGCCAAGAGGTGGGAAGCCCATACGAGCAGTACTTC; CDR3: CASSQEVGSPYEQYF
size: -; V: TRBV14; D: -; J: TRBJ2-7; DNA: TGTGCCAGCAGCCACCCGGGGCGGAACTACGAGCAGTACTTC; CDR3: CASSHPGRNYEQYF
size: -; V: TRBV29-1; D: -; J: TRBJ1-1; DNA: TGCAGCGGCCGAGAGGACACTGAAGCTTTCTTT; CDR3: CSGREDTEAFF
size: -; V: TRBV9; D: TRBD1; J: TRBJ2-1; DNA: TGTGCCAGCAGCCCCGGAACAGGGGCCCCCGGCTCCTACAATGAGCAGTTCTTC; CDR3: CASSPGTGAPGSYNEQFF